The clone carrying this T cell receptor (beta chain) was detected only once. The sample comes from a study of blood T cell repertoires in COVID-19. Across the study: In each case, the material was cDNA or gDNA derived from T cells, B-cell-depleted T cells, or PBMCs.

Under the authors' procedure: Cell counts per sample came from amplifying reference gene primers. Only in-frame clones appear in the TCRdb table, and some are missing; sequencing was by immunoSEQ multiplex PCR. That table supplies the V and J calls and clone size; D and trimming were determined from the DNA. The sample contains about 210,000 clones, approximately 86% of which appear only once. The CDR3 loop spans 14 amino acids. Germline lookup yields CDR1 LNHDA and CDR2 SQIVND (reference sequence). V shed 6 bases and J 4 bases; nucleotides not matched to a gene: 8. The sequence was obtained from a man in his late teens or twenties with acute COVID-19. This chain uses TRBV19 with TRBJ2-7; 8 bases align to TRBD1. Sequences were obtained from PBMCs or T cells enriched from blood (not recorded which). CDR3 region: CASSSTGAGYEQYF. The CDR3 region has the DNA TGTGCCAGTAGCTCGACAGGGGCGGGGTACGAGCAGTACTTC.